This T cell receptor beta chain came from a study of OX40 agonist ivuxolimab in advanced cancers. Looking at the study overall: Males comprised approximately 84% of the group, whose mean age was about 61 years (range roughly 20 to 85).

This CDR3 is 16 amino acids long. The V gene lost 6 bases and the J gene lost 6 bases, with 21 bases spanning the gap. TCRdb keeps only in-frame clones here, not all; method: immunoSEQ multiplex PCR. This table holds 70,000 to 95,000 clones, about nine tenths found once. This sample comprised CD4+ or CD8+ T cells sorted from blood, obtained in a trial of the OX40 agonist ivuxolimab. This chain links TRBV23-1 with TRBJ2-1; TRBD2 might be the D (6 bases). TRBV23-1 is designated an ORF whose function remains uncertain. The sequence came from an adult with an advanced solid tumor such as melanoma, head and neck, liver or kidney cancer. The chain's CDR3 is CASSPQWGVRGNEQFF. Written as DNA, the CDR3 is TGCGCCAGCAGCCCACAATGGGGGGTTCGGGGCAATGAGCAGTTCTTC.